Following are 6 T cell receptor beta chains from one sample sequenced in a study of T cell repertoires in cytomegalovirus infection. In TCRdb, the reads were re-called with MiXCR into one record per CDR3 protein. The data contain 200,000 to 300,000 distinct CDR3 sequences, 9.1% of them singletons. Material for sequencing was PBMCs. The receptor set was obtained from a human donor in good health (CMV status not recorded). Some clones in this sample may be carry-over from other donors' samples.

This clonotype came up many times. The V call is TRBV12-3 or TRBV12-4, the J call TRBJ2-2, with D unclear. This CDR3 region has 14 residues. Trimming shortened V by 5 bases and J by 5 bases, and 12 bases separated the two germline ends. DNA for the CDR3: TGTGCCAGCAGTCCCTCAAGAAGGACCGGGGAGCTGTTTTTT. It specifies CASSPSRRTGELFF.

This clonotype was picked up a small number of times. The chain couples TRBV28 to TRBJ2-5; tentative D call: TRBD1 (5 bases). Trimming pared 6 bases from V and 1 base from J, leaving 15 bases between. The CDR3 is 15 amino acids. In germline, CDR1 is MDHEN, CDR2 SYDVKM. The CDR3 loop reads CASRIAGSRQETQYF. The CDR3 DNA is TGTGCCAGCAGGATTGCAGGGTCCCGCCAAGAGACCCAGTACTTC.

This clonotype turned up a few times. The chain carries TRBV7-3 and TRBJ2-1; D possibly corresponds to TRBD2 (5 bases). Trimming removed 5 bases from V and 7 bases from J, with 15 bases in between. CDR3 length: 14 residues. Germline assignment: CDR1 SGHTA and CDR2 FQGTGA. The CDR3 region is CASSPRDAANEQFF. The CDR3 DNA follows: TGTGCCAGCAGCCCCCGGGATGCCGCGAATGAGCAGTTCTTC.

This clonotype occurred many times. The chain uses TRBV7-6 and TRBJ1-1, with D unclear. V was cut by 5 bases and J by 2 bases, with 12 bases left in between. The CDR3 has 14 amino acids. CDR1 is SGHVS and CDR2 is FNYEAQ in the germline V gene. The CDR3 loop is CASSAQSSNTEAFF. CDR3 sequence (DNA): TGTGCCAGCAGCGCCCAGTCATCTAACACTGAAGCTTTCTTT.

This clonotype has just a few counts. V gene TRBV2 combines with J gene TRBJ2-3, with D uncertain. Germline CDR1 reads SNHLY; CDR2 reads FYNNEI. Trimming cost V 3 bases and J 3 bases, with 4 bases left between them. The CDR3 is made up of 12 amino acids. The CDR3 loop is CASSDPTDTQYF. CDR3 bases: TGTGCCAGCAGTGACCCTACAGATACGCAGTATTTT.

CDR3 sequence (DNA): TGTGCCAGCTCAGAGGGACAGGCAAAGAGGGCTTTCTTT. It codes for CASSEGQAKRAFF. The rearrangement joins TRBV18 to TRBJ1-1; 8 bases align to TRBD1. The V gene's germline CDR1 is KGHSH and CDR2 LQKENI. V trimming: 5 bases; J trimming: 11 bases; junction bases outside the gene matches: 10. The CDR3 has 13 amino acids.